This is a list of T cell receptor beta chains from one sample in a study of T cell changes during pregnancy in multiple sclerosis. Sequenced by immunoSEQ multiplex PCR; TCRdb stores in-frame clones only, minus some. The sample contains 85,000 to 130,000 clones, around 94% of which appear only once. The sample in question was peripheral blood, obtained in the second trimester of pregnancy. Every receptor here comes from a female donor with multiple sclerosis, enrolled in a pregnancy study. CDR3s include the opening cysteine and the closing phenylalanine or tryptophan. D genes are given only for firm matches. Clone size appears in some rows only: once, few, many, or a class for an expanded clone.

clone size: few; D gene: TRBD1; V gene: TRBV2; J gene: TRBJ1-5; CDR3 DNA: TGTGCCAGCAGTGGGACAGGGGGCAATCAGCCCCAGCATTTT; CDR3 protein: CASSGTGGNQPQHF
clone size: once; D gene: TRBD1; V gene: TRBV6-5; J gene: TRBJ1-2; CDR3 DNA: TGTGCCAGCAGTGCGGACAGGATCTATGGCTACACCTTC; CDR3 protein: CASSADRIYGYTF
clone size: .; D gene: TRBD1; V gene: TRBV28; J gene: TRBJ1-2; CDR3 DNA: TGTGCCAGCAGCCTACGACAGGGAAGCTACACCTTC; CDR3 protein: CASSLRQGSYTF
clone size: .; D gene: TRBD1; V gene: TRBV28; J gene: TRBJ2-7; CDR3 DNA: TGTGCCAGCTCGACAGGGAAACTCACCTACGAGCAGTACTTC; CDR3 protein: CASSTGKLTYEQYF
clone size: once; D gene: TRBD2; V gene: TRBV9; J gene: TRBJ2-3; CDR3 DNA: TGTGCCAGCAGCCCGCTAGCGGGAGTTGTCACAGATACGCAGTATTTT; CDR3 protein: CASSPLAGVVTDTQYF
clone size: .; D gene: TRBD1; V gene: TRBV2; J gene: TRBJ2-7; CDR3 DNA: TGTGCCAGCAGTGCGCTACAGGGGGCGGTCGGCGACGAGCAGTACTTC; CDR3 protein: CASSALQGAVGDEQYF
clone size: once; D gene: TRBD2; V gene: TRBV10-3; J gene: TRBJ2-2; CDR3 DNA: TGTGCCATCAGGGGTGCCGGGGGGTCGATTGGGGAGCTGTTTTTT; CDR3 protein: CAIRGAGGSIGELFF
clone size: .; D gene: TRBD1; V gene: TRBV28; J gene: TRBJ1-5; CDR3 DNA: TGTGCCAGCAGTTATCCCAGGGGGCGATTTTATCAGCCCCAGCATTTT; CDR3 protein: CASSYPRGRFYQPQHF
clone size: .; D gene: TRBD1; V gene: TRBV13; J gene: TRBJ1-3; CDR3 DNA: TGTGCCAGCAGCCCCTCGACAGGGGCCCGCTCTGGAAACACCATATATTTT; CDR3 protein: CASSPSTGARSGNTIYF
clone size: .; D gene: TRBD2; V gene: TRBV5-1; J gene: TRBJ2-1; CDR3 DNA: TGCGCCAGCAGCTTAGGGACTAGCGGGGCGCGGGGGATCAATGAGCAGTTCTTC; CDR3 protein: CASSLGTSGARGINEQFF
clone size: .; D gene: .; V gene: TRBV5-1; J gene: TRBJ2-5; CDR3 DNA: TGCGCCAGCAGCTTGGACCAAGGGGGAGAGACCCAGTACTTC; CDR3 protein: CASSLDQGGETQYF
clone size: .; D gene: TRBD2; V gene: TRBV25-1; J gene: TRBJ2-6; CDR3 DNA: TGTGCCAGCAGCCCGGCGGGGGTCTCTGGGGCCAACGTCCTGACTTTC; CDR3 protein: CASSPAGVSGANVLTF
clone size: .; D gene: .; V gene: TRBV11-2; J gene: TRBJ2-5; CDR3 DNA: TGTGCCAGCAGCTTAGGGCTTACGATACAAGAGACCCAGTACTTC; CDR3 protein: CASSLGLTIQETQYF
clone size: once; D gene: .; V gene: TRBV6-5; J gene: TRBJ1-4; CDR3 DNA: TGTGCCAGCAGTTACGGGACACTCGCAACTAATGAAAAACTGTTTTTT; CDR3 protein: CASSYGTLATNEKLFF
clone size: .; D gene: .; V gene: TRBV29-1; J gene: TRBJ2-7; CDR3 DNA: TGCAGCGCCGGTGGAGCCTACGAGCAGTACTTC; CDR3 protein: CSAGGAYEQYF
clone size: .; D gene: .; V gene: TRBV18; J gene: TRBJ2-7; CDR3 DNA: TGTGCCAGCTCACCACTACCGCCGCAATCCGGGGTGACCTACGAGCAGTACTTC; CDR3 protein: CASSPLPPQSGVTYEQYF
clone size: once; D gene: .; V gene: TRBV5-1; J gene: TRBJ2-7; CDR3 DNA: TGCGCCAGCAGCTTGTCCCCAGACTACGAGCAGTACTTC; CDR3 protein: CASSLSPDYEQYF
clone size: .; D gene: .; V gene: TRBV16; J gene: TRBJ2-5; CDR3 DNA: TGTGCCAGCAGCCAATCGGGGCTCGTGGAGACCCAGTACTTC; CDR3 protein: CASSQSGLVETQYF
clone size: .; D gene: .; V gene: TRBV6-5; J gene: TRBJ1-2; CDR3 DNA: TGTGCCAGCACTCCCGGGAGGGGTTCTAACTATGGCTACACCTTC; CDR3 protein: CASTPGRGSNYGYTF
clone size: .; D gene: TRBD1; V gene: TRBV18; J gene: TRBJ2-2; CDR3 DNA: TGTGCCAGCTCAGCAGTGACAGGGAGCACCGGGGAGCTGTTTTTT; CDR3 protein: CASSAVTGSTGELFF
clone size: .; D gene: .; V gene: TRBV25-1; J gene: TRBJ2-6; CDR3 DNA: TGTGCCAGCAGTGACTTCGGTGGGGCCAACGTCCTGACTTTC; CDR3 protein: CASSDFGGANVLTF
clone size: .; D gene: .; V gene: TRBV7-9; J gene: TRBJ2-3; CDR3 DNA: TGTGCCAGCAGCCCCGGGGGAGATACGCAGTATTTT; CDR3 protein: CASSPGGDTQYF
clone size: .; D gene: .; V gene: TRBV7-8; J gene: TRBJ1-1; CDR3 DNA: TGTGCCAGCAGCTTAGCGAAGGCAGGGCCTGAAGCTTTCTTT; CDR3 protein: CASSLAKAGPEAFF
clone size: few; D gene: TRBD1; V gene: TRBV29-1; J gene: TRBJ1-1; CDR3 DNA: TGCAGCGTTGAAGCTACAGGGGCTCGGGGAGCTTTCTTT; CDR3 protein: CSVEATGARGAFF
clone size: .; D gene: TRBD1; V gene: TRBV11-2; J gene: TRBJ1-2; CDR3 DNA: TGTGCCAGCAGCTCAACAGGGGGCTTCTATGGCTACACCTTC; CDR3 protein: CASSSTGGFYGYTF
clone size: .; D gene: TRBD2; V gene: TRBV28; J gene: TRBJ2-7; CDR3 DNA: TGTGCCAGCAGTTTACGACTAGCGGTTTCCGAGCAGTACTTC; CDR3 protein: CASSLRLAVSEQYF
clone size: once; D gene: .; V gene: TRBV6-5; J gene: TRBJ1-1; CDR3 DNA: TGTGCCAGCAGTTTCGGACAGAACACTGAAGCTTTCTTT; CDR3 protein: CASSFGQNTEAFF
clone size: .; D gene: TRBD1; V gene: TRBV2; J gene: TRBJ1-4; CDR3 DNA: TGTGCCAGCAGTATGAGTCGGACAGGTCAAAAACTGTTTTTT; CDR3 protein: CASSMSRTGQKLFF
clone size: .; D gene: .; V gene: TRBV27; J gene: TRBJ2-7; CDR3 DNA: TGTGCCAGCAGTCCCACAGGACCCTACGAGCAGTACTTC; CDR3 protein: CASSPTGPYEQYF
clone size: .; D gene: TRBD2; V gene: TRBV29-1; J gene: TRBJ2-2; CDR3 DNA: TGCAGCGTTGAAGGACTAGCGGGAGTGGACACCGGGGAGCTGTTTTTT; CDR3 protein: CSVEGLAGVDTGELFF
clone size: .; D gene: .; V gene: TRBV6-6; J gene: TRBJ2-1; CDR3 DNA: TGTGCCAGCACCACTAATGCCTACAATGAGCAGTTCTTC; CDR3 protein: CASTTNAYNEQFF
clone size: .; D gene: TRBD2; V gene: TRBV6-1; J gene: TRBJ2-1; CDR3 DNA: TGTGCCAGCAGCAACAGCGGGGGGGAATACAATGAGCAGTTCTTC; CDR3 protein: CASSNSGGEYNEQFF
clone size: .; D gene: TRBD2; V gene: TRBV29-1; J gene: TRBJ2-1; CDR3 DNA: TGCAGCGTTGTGAGGCTAGCGGGAGGGTACAATGAGCAGTTCTTC; CDR3 protein: CSVVRLAGGYNEQFF
clone size: .; D gene: TRBD1; V gene: TRBV7-3; J gene: TRBJ2-1; CDR3 DNA: TGTGCCAGCAGCTGGAACAGGGGGAATGAGCAGTTCTTC; CDR3 protein: CASSWNRGNEQFF
clone size: .; D gene: .; V gene: TRBV15; J gene: TRBJ2-5; CDR3 DNA: TGTGCCACCACAGCAGGTTTATTGCATCAAGAGACCCAGTACTTC; CDR3 protein: CATTAGLLHQETQYF
clone size: once; D gene: .; V gene: TRBV19; J gene: TRBJ2-2; CDR3 DNA: TGTGCCAGTAGTATCCCCCGACAGTCGGGCACCGGGGAGCTGTTTTTT; CDR3 protein: CASSIPRQSGTGELFF
clone size: .; D gene: TRBD2; V gene: TRBV19; J gene: TRBJ2-1; CDR3 DNA: TGTGCCAGCGGGGGACTAGCGGGGGTTGAGCAGTTCTTC; CDR3 protein: CASGGLAGVEQFF
clone size: .; D gene: TRBD2; V gene: TRBV11-2; J gene: TRBJ2-3; CDR3 DNA: TGTGCCAGCAGCTTTCACGGGAGGATTCGCACAGATACGCAGTATTTT; CDR3 protein: CASSFHGRIRTDTQYF